In its sample, the clone carrying this T cell receptor (beta chain) was seen a few times. Germline loops: CDR1 KGHSH, CDR2 LQKENI. Trimming shortened V by 1 base and J by 10 bases, and 20 bases separated the two germline ends. The CDR3 has 17 residues. TCRdb's table, derived via immunoSEQ multiplex PCR, lists solely in-frame clones and lacks some. The sample holds 90,000 to 110,000 clones, roughly 79% seen once. The sample is drawn from a study of blood T cell repertoires in COVID-19. The TCR was taken from an elderly man with acute or convalescent COVID-19. J is TRBJ1-6 and V is TRBV18, with a tentative D call TRBD1 (6 bases). Sequenced: peripheral blood. CDR3 amino acids: CASSPRVGTGSESPLHF. The CDR3 DNA sequence: TGTGCCAGCTCACCACGGGTAGGAACAGGGAGTGAATCACCCCTCCACTTT. The variable domain in full, with the rest retrieved from reference TRBV18 and TRBJ1-6, is NAGVMQNPRHLVRRRGQEARLRCSPMKGHSHVYWYRQLPEEGLKFMVYLQKENIIDESGMPKERFSAEFPKEGPSILRIQQVVRGDSAAYFCASSPRVGTGSESPLHFGNGTRLTVT.